In this sample, the clone carrying this T cell receptor (beta chain) turned up many times. The antigen remains undetermined. Within the library, unique molecular identifiers were attached to each individual cDNA molecule. One entry per CDR3 protein results from TCRdb running MiXCR on the RACE reads. Of 350,000 or so distinct CDR3 sequences in the sample, approximately 6.9% were seen once. These data originate in a study of human T cells and chemical hapten exposure. Trimming removed 3 bases from V and 6 bases from J, with 12 bases in between. There are 13 residues in the CDR3. Germline lookup yields CDR1 SGHNT and CDR2 YYREEE (reference sequence). Whole-study results and caveats: Following DPC sensitization, TCRs present above 1 in 1000 frequency showed no change.

As to time point: patch test 1, 2 weeks after DPC sensitization. Indicated treatment: therapeutic diphenylcyclopropenone sensitization with weekly scalp DPC. Sample donors consisted of patients with alopecia, aged 18 to 70 years, who were suitable for DPC. This specimen consisted of whole blood, obtained in connection with sensitization to the hapten diphenylcyclopropenone (DPC). The receptor comes from a woman between 18 and 29 years old with alopecia areata. Some clones in this sample may be carry-over from other donors' samples. The chain recombines TRBV5-4 with TRBJ1-2; D remains ambiguous. The chain's CDR3 is CASSSTVRNGYTF. Here the CDR3 DNA reads TGTGCCAGCAGCTCTACAGTGCGGAATGGCTACACCTTC.